This entry lists 26 T cell receptor beta chains sequenced from one sample in a study of blood T cell repertoires in COVID-19. TCRdb's table, derived via immunoSEQ multiplex PCR, lists solely in-frame clones and lacks some. The table lists a few hundred thousand clones, around 80% of them singletons, with 7.4% in the top ten. The sequencing sample was made of PBMCs or T cells enriched from blood (not recorded which). These receptors originate from a woman in her 40s with acute COVID-19.

The rearrangement uses TRBV11-2 and TRBJ2-2; the D is unclear. Germline lookup yields CDR1 SGHAT and CDR2 FQNNGV. The CDR3 has 13 amino acids. V gave up 1 base and J gave up 8 bases, with 8 bases separating them. CDR3 protein: CASSLVTVGELFF. For the CDR3, the DNA is TGTGCCAGCAGCTTAGTAACGGTTGGGGAGCTGTTTTTT.

J is TRBJ1-2 and V is TRBV14; 9 bases are shared with TRBD1. The germline CDR1 and CDR2 sequences are SGHDN and FVKESK. This CDR3 region has 17 residues. The V segment lost 1 base and the J segment 4 bases; nucleotides outside the gene matches: 10. The CDR3, as DNA: TGTGCCAGCAGCCAAGGCCGGGGACAGGGTAACCTCTATGGCTACACCTTC. Translating it yields CASSQGRGQGNLYGYTF.

The rearrangement uses TRBV19 and TRBJ1-4; D gene ambiguous. The ends were cut back, 1 base at V and 5 bases at J, with 8 bases in the middle. The germline CDR1 and CDR2 sequences are LNHDA and SQIVND (reference sequence). There are 14 residues in the CDR3. CDR3 loop: CASSIGPGNEKLFF. In DNA form, the CDR3 reads TGTGCCAGTAGTATAGGGCCGGGGAATGAAAAACTGTTTTTT.

This clone was recorded a few times. The V call is TRBV12-3 or TRBV12-4, the J call TRBJ1-6; possible D gene TRBD1, 6 bases. The V end was cut by 4 bases, the J end by 9 bases, with 10 bases between. The CDR3 contains 13 residues. The CDR3 nucleotides read TGTGCCAGCAGTTACAGGGTTGGTTCACCCCTCCACTTT. Amino acid sequence: CASSYRVGSPLHF.

This clone turned up a few times. This sample also contains other DNA sequences that code for the same CDR3. The rearrangement uses TRBV27 and TRBJ1-1; 7 bases are shared with TRBD1. Germline lookup yields CDR1 MNHEY and CDR2 SMNVEV (reference sequence). With V trimmed by 5 bases and J by 2 bases, 5 bases remained unmatched. CDR3 length equals 14 residues. CDR3 sequence: CASSRGQPNTEAFF. CDR3 sequence (DNA): TGTGCCAGCAGTAGGGGACAGCCCAACACTGAAGCTTTCTTT.

In this sample, this clone turned up many times. This sequence joins TRBV5-1 and TRBJ1-1; a weak D match, TRBD1 (6 bases). The CDR3 is 14 residues long. V lost 4 bases, J lost 3 bases, and 13 bases lay in between. The germline V gene has CDR1 SGHRS and CDR2 YFSETQ. CDR3 residues: CASSHPGGDTEAFF. The CDR3 nucleotides are TGCGCCAGCAGCCACCCGGGGGGCGACACTGAAGCTTTCTTT.

This rearrangement joins TRBV7-2 to TRBJ2-5, with 11 bases identical to TRBD1. Unmatched junction bases numbered 4, after V lost 5 bases and J lost 2 bases. Germline values: CDR1 SGHTA, CDR2 FQGNSA. The CDR3 sequence is 15 residues long. The CDR3 sequence: CASSPDRGRQETQYF. Here the CDR3 DNA reads TGTGCCAGCAGCCCGGACAGGGGGCGGCAAGAGACCCAGTACTTC.

The chain recombines TRBV25-1 with TRBJ2-1, with 13 bases aligning to TRBD2. Trimming removed 3 bases from V and 10 bases from J; junction bases left unmatched: 6. The V gene's germline CDR1 is MGHDK and CDR2 SYGVNS. The length of the CDR3 is 15 residues. The CDR3 loop is CASSERLAGGNEQFF. In DNA form, the CDR3 reads TGTGCCAGCAGTGAGCGACTAGCGGGGGGAAACGAGCAGTTCTTC.

The V and J genes are TRBV19 and TRBJ1-4, with unresolved D. Trimming cost V 3 bases and J 0 bases, with 8 bases left between them. From germline, CDR1 is LNHDA and CDR2 SQIVND (reference sequence). The length of the CDR3 is 15 residues. In DNA, the CDR3 is TGTGCCAGTAGTATGATTACTTCAACTAATGAAAAACTGTTTTTT. Protein sequence: CASSMITSTNEKLFF.

The rearrangement links TRBV18 to TRBJ2-6, with D unresolved. CDR1 and CDR2 (germline): KGHSH, LQKENI. The CDR3 covers 17 residues. The germline V and J ends were trimmed by 3 bases and 0 bases, with 12 bases remaining between them. This CDR3 is CASSPKQSISGANVLTF. The CDR3 nucleotides are TGTGCCAGCTCACCCAAACAGAGTATCTCTGGGGCCAACGTCCTGACTTTC.

This clone occurred once. This chain connects TRBV28 to TRBJ2-2, with TRBD2 matching 7 bases. In germline, CDR1 is MDHEN, CDR2 SYDVKM. V lost 6 bases and J lost 6; bases outside the gene matches: 1. This CDR3 is built from 12 residues. CDR3 DNA sequence: TGTGCCAGCAGGGGGAGGGCCGGGGAGCTGTTTTTT. This translates into CASRGRAGELFF.

J is TRBJ2-7 and V is TRBV10-3, with D possibly TRBD2 on 6 matching bases. The ends were cut back, 4 bases at V and 2 bases at J, with 9 bases in the middle. The CDR3 length is 13 residues. Germline loops: CDR1 ENHRY, CDR2 SYGVKD. CDR3 in DNA: TGTGCCATCAGTGTAGCGGAAACCTACGAGCAGTACTTC. This codes for CAISVAETYEQYF.

The V gene is TRBV6-6, the J gene TRBJ2-7, with 10 bases matching TRBD1. V lost 7 bases, J lost 3 bases, and 9 bases stayed unmatched. The CDR3 loop spans 15 amino acids. Germline assignment: CDR1 MNHNY and CDR2 SVGAGI (reference sequence). The CDR3: CASTLGGTGDYEQYF. The CDR3 DNA is TGTGCCAGCACCCTAGGCGGGACAGGGGACTACGAGCAGTACTTC.

The V gene is TRBV28, the J gene TRBJ1-1; D remains unclear. The CDR3 contains 14 residues. CDR1 and CDR2 from the germline V gene are MDHEN and SYDVKM. The V and J ends lost 5 bases and 5 bases respectively, with 15 bases between them. The CDR3 DNA follows: TGTGCCAGCAGTCCGACGAATGACTTTACTGAAGCTTTCTTT. Translating gives CASSPTNDFTEAFF.

The chain combines TRBV7-6 with TRBJ2-2; the match to TRBD2 covers 8 bases. Germline CDR1 and CDR2: SGHVS and FNYEAQ. This CDR3 has 16 amino acids. With 3 bases clipped from V and 2 bases from J, the junction kept 5 bases outside the gene matches. Written as DNA, the CDR3 is TGTGCCAGCAGCTTGAGGACTAGCAGTAACACCGGGGAGCTGTTTTTT. Translation gives CASSLRTSSNTGELFF.

The chain employs TRBV5-4 and TRBJ1-4; D unresolved. CDR3 length: 13 amino acids. V was trimmed by 3 bases and J by 7 bases, leaving 10 bases between them. In germline, CDR1 is SGHNT, CDR2 YYREEE (reference sequence). CDR3 in amino acids: CASSSLTSEKLFF. CDR3 coding DNA: TGTGCCAGCAGCTCCCTGACATCTGAAAAACTGTTTTTT.

The chain has TRBV15 and TRBJ1-1, with D hard to call. Deletions cut 0 bases from V and 1 base from J, with 9 bases between. From germline, CDR1 is LNHNV and CDR2 YYDKDF (reference sequence). The CDR3 length is 15 residues. CDR3 loop: CATSRDFAGNTEAFF. CDR3 DNA sequence: TGTGCCACCAGCAGAGATTTCGCAGGGAACACTGAAGCTTTCTTT.

The rearrangement uses TRBV29-1 and TRBJ2-3; 8 bases align to TRBD2. Germline V lookup: CDR1 SQVTM, CDR2 ANQGSEA. The junction had 10 bases not matched to a gene; V was cut back by 7 bases and J by 4 bases. The CDR3 runs to 14 residues. CDR3 region: CSDRQVLAADTQYF. The CDR3 DNA reads as TGCAGCGACCGTCAAGTACTAGCGGCAGATACGCAGTATTTT.

The rearrangement uses TRBV27 and TRBJ2-7, with D perhaps TRBD1 (7 bases). The V and J ends lost 6 bases and 3 bases respectively, with 18 bases between them. This CDR3 is 15 amino acids long. Germline V gene sequence: CDR1 MNHEY, CDR2 SMNVEV (reference sequence). CDR3 nucleotides: TGTGCCAGCAGCGGTTTAAGCCAGGGGGGCTACGAGCAGTACTTC. Protein product: CASSGLSQGGYEQYF.

The genes are TRBV5-8 and TRBJ1-2; 9 bases are a match to TRBD1. V dropped 3 bases and J dropped 3; count of bases not matched to a gene: 3. There are 14 residues in the CDR3. The germline CDR1 and CDR2 sequences are SGHTS and YDEGEE. The CDR3 bases are TGTGCCAGCAGCTCCGGGACAGGGTACTATGGCTACACCTTC. Its translation: CASSSGTGYYGYTF.

This chain joins TRBV6-5 and TRBJ2-1, with D perhaps matching TRBD2 (6 bases). Germline values: CDR1 MNHEY, CDR2 SVGAGI. The CDR3 covers 15 residues. V dropped 0 bases and J dropped 7 bases, with 13 bases sitting between them. The CDR3 sequence is CASSYSGLAPNEQFF. CDR3 bases: TGTGCCAGCAGTTACTCGGGACTCGCCCCAAATGAGCAGTTCTTC.

This rearrangement joins TRBV18 to TRBJ1-3; 7 bases fit TRBD1. The trim removed 3 bases at V and 0 bases at J, leaving 2 bases unmatched. Germline CDR1 and CDR2: KGHSH and LQKENI. The CDR3 extends over 15 amino acids. In DNA, the CDR3 is TGTGCCAGCTCACCGGGACAGAGCTCTGGAAACACCATATATTTT. The encoded protein is CASSPGQSSGNTIYF.

This sequence joins TRBV12-3 or TRBV12-4 and TRBJ1-1, with D unresolved. V lost 8 bases, J lost 3 bases, and 13 bases lay in between. There are 13 residues in the CDR3. This chain's CDR3 is CASSPGFYTEAFF. The CDR3 nucleotides are TGTGCCAGCTCTCCGGGTTTCTACACTGAAGCTTTCTTT.

V is TRBV2 and J is TRBJ1-5; no firm D call. V shed 7 bases and J shed 3 bases, with 7 bases lying between them. This CDR3 has 12 residues. In germline, CDR1 is SNHLY, CDR2 FYNNEI. As DNA, the CDR3 is TGTGCCAGCAACACAGACAATCAGCCCCAGCATTTT. It yields the protein CASNTDNQPQHF. Looking up the rest from reference TRBV2 and TRBJ1-5 gives the full variable domain: EPEVTQTPSHQVTQMGQEVILRCVPISNHLYFYWYRQILGQKVEFLVSFYNNEISEKSEIFDDQFSVERPDGSNFTLKIRSTKLEDSAMYFCASNTDNQPQHFGDGTRLSIL.

The DNA of the CDR3 is TGTGCCAGCAGCTTAACTAGCGGGGGGCCCAGTGAGCAGTTCTTC. This encodes CASSLTSGGPSEQFF. J is TRBJ2-1 and V is TRBV11-3, with TRBD2 matching over 12 bases. This CDR3 is built from 15 residues. Germline V gene data show CDR1 as SGHNT and CDR2 as YENEEA. Germline trimming cut 2 bases from V and 9 bases from J; bases unmatched to any gene: 5.

The chain joins TRBV24-1 to TRBJ2-5, with 8 bases identical to TRBD2. From germline, CDR1 is KGHDR and CDR2 SFDVKD. The CDR3 is 16 amino acids. V trimming: 1 base; J trimming: 3 bases; junction bases outside the gene matches: 6. CDR3 bases: TGTGCCACCAGTGATTTCCCCACTAGCGGTGAAGAGACCCAGTACTTC. Its translation: CATSDFPTSGEETQYF.